The entry below describes one TCR beta chain. The sample is drawn from a study of blood T cell repertoires in COVID-19. Germline V gene sequence: CDR1 MNHNY, CDR2 SVGAGI (reference sequence). CDR3 size: 15 residues. The V and J ends lost 0 bases and 7 bases, in that order; junction bases with no gene match: 2. Original methodology: Quantification of nucleated cells was approximated via reference gene primer amplification. Sequencing used immunoSEQ multiplex PCR; TCRdb keeps in-frame clones, though not all of them. From that table come the V and J calls and clone size; the DNA was used to work out D and trimming. Of a few hundred thousand clones in the sample, around 85% were seen once.

This TCR was sampled from a woman under 30 with acute or convalescent COVID-19. Sequencing was done on a sample of peripheral blood. V gene TRBV6-6 combines with J gene TRBJ2-1, with 11 bases lining up with TRBD2. The CDR3 region has the DNA TGTGCCAGCAGTTACTCAAGGACTAGCGGGAATGAGCAGTTCTTC. Translation gives CASSYSRTSGNEQFF.